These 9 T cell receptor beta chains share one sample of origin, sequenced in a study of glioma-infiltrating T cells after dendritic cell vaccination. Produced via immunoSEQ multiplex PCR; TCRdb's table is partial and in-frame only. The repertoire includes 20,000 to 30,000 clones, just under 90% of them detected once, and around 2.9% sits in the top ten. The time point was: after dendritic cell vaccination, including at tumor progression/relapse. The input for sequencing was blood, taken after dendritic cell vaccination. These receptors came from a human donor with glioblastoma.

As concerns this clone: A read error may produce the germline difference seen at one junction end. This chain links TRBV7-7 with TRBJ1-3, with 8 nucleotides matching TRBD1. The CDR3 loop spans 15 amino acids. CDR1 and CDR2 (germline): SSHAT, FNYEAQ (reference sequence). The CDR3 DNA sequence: TGTGTCAGCAGCTTGGGACAGGCCTCTGGAAACACCATATATTTT. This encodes CVSSLGQASGNTIYF.

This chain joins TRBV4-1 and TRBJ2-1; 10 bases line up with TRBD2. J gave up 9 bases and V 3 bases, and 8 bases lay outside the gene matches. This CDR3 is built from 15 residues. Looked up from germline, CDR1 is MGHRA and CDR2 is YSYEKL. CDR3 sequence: CASSHPAGGLVEQFF. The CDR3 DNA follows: TGCGCCAGCAGCCACCCAGCGGGGGGGCTAGTTGAGCAGTTCTTC.

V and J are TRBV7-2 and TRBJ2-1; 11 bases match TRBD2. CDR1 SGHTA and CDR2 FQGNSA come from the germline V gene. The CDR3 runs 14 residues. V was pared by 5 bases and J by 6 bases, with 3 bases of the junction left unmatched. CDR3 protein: CASSLGLAANEQFF. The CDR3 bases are TGTGCCAGCAGCCTGGGACTAGCGGCCAATGAGCAGTTCTTC.

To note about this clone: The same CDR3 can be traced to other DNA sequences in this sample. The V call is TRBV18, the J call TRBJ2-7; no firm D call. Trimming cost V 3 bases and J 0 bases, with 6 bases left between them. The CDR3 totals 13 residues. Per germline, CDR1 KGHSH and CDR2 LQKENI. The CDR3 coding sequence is TGTGCCAGCTCACCCCCGAGCTCCTACGAGCAGTACTTC. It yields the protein CASSPPSSYEQYF.

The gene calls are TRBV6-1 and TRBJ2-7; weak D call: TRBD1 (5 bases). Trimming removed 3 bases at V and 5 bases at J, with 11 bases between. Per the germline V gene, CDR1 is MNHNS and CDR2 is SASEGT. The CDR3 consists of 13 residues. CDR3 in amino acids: CASSEGRVHEQYF. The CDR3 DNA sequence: TGTGCCAGCAGTGAGGGCAGGGTCCACGAGCAGTACTTC.

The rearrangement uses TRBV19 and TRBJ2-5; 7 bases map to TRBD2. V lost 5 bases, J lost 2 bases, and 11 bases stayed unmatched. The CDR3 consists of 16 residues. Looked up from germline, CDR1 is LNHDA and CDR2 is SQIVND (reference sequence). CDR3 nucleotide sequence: TGTGCCAGTAGTTGGAGAAGGGGCGGGGGACAAGAGACCCAGTACTTC. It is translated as CASSWRRGGGQETQYF.

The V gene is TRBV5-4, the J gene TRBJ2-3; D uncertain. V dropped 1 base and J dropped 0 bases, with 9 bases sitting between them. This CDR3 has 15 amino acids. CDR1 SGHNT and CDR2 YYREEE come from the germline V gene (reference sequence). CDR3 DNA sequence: TGTGCCAGCAGCTTGAACACACCTAGCACAGATACGCAGTATTTT. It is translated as CASSLNTPSTDTQYF.

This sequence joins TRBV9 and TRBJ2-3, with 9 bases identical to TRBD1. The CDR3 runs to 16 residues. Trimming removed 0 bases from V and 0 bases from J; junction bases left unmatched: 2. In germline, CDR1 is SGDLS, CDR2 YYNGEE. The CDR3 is CASSVGTGVSTDTQYF. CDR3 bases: TGTGCCAGCAGCGTAGGGACAGGGGTTAGCACAGATACGCAGTATTTT.

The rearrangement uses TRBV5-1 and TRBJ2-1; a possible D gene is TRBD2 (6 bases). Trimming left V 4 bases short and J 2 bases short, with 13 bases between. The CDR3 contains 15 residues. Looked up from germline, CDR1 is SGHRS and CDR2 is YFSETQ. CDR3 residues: CASSPGGGTYNEQFF. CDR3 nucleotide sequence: TGCGCCAGCAGCCCGGGTGGGGGGACCTACAATGAGCAGTTCTTC.